The 15 T cell receptor beta chains reported below all come from one sample, sequenced in a study of T cells in Graves' hyperthyroidism and ophthalmopathy. The source material, RNA transcripts, was used to amplify TCR beta CDR3 regions. First-round RT-PCR with HTBI primers amplified the TCR CDR3 region. In TCRdb, the multiplex PCR reads were re-called with MiXCR into one record per CDR3 protein. Altogether about 410,000 distinct CDR3 sequences are present, approximately 14% being singletons, with the ten largest covering less than 15%. The specimen was blood. All receptors come from a man aged 18 to 29 with Graves' ophthalmopathy.

The gene calls are TRBV9 and TRBJ2-3, with a tentative D call TRBD2 (5 bases). The CDR3 runs to 15 residues. Germline-derived CDR1 and CDR2 are SGDLS and YYNGEE. The ends were cut back, 1 base at V and 1 base at J, with 10 bases in the middle. The CDR3 coding sequence is TGTGCCAGCAGCGTACGGGGTAGGGGCACAGATACGCAGTATTTT. Its protein product is CASSVRGRGTDTQYF.

The chain recombines TRBV7-9 with TRBJ2-1, with D tentatively TRBD1 or TRBD2 (5 bases each). The DNA end lines up better with TRBJ2-7; the J call may be wrong. Germline loops: CDR1 SEHNR, CDR2 FQNEAQ (reference sequence). This CDR3 has 16 residues. The CDR3 coding sequence is TGTGCCAGCAGCTTGGTGGCAGGGACGGCGGACAATGAGCAGTACTTC. Amino acids: CASSLVAGTADNEQYF.

This clonotype was observed a few times. The genes are TRBV19 and TRBJ1-1; D might be TRBD1 (5 bases). V was pared by 3 bases and J by 1 base, with 9 bases between. In germline, CDR1 is LNHDA, CDR2 SQIVND (reference sequence). This CDR3 is built from 14 residues. CDR3 protein: CASSIPGQNTEAFF. As DNA, the CDR3 is TGTGCCAGTAGTATCCCGGGGCAGAACACTGAAGCTTTCTTT.

As concerns this clonotype: With a much larger clone just one base away, this may be a read error. The chain carries TRBV7-3 and TRBJ2-1; D is unresolved. The CDR3 runs to 14 residues. From germline, CDR1 is SGHTA and CDR2 FQGTGA. V was clipped by 2 bases and J by 0 bases, with 5 bases between them. CDR3 DNA sequence: TGTGCCAGCAGCTTACGACCCTCCTACAATGAGCAGTTCTTC. Translation gives CASSLRPSYNEQFF.

This clonotype was detected ten times or more. This rearrangement joins TRBV27 to TRBJ2-2; 13 bases align to TRBD2. Germline values: CDR1 MNHEY, CDR2 SMNVEV (reference sequence). J lost 10 bases, V lost 4 bases, and 12 bases had no gene match. The CDR3 spans 17 residues. DNA for the CDR3: TGTGCCAGCAGTTCCCTTACTAGCGGGAGGGCCGGTGCGGAGCTGTTTTTT. Protein product: CASSSLTSGRAGAELFF.

The chain combines TRBV6-1 with TRBJ2-7; D is ambiguous. V lost 7 bases and J lost 1, with 14 bases in between. The germline V gene has CDR1 MNHNS and CDR2 SASEGT. This CDR3 has 14 amino acids. The CDR3 loop is CASTYRVGSYEQYF. The CDR3 DNA follows: TGTGCCAGCACCTATAGGGTGGGGTCCTACGAGCAGTACTTC.

This chain links TRBV2 with TRBJ2-1; TRBD1 agrees at 9 bases. Germline CDR1 reads SNHLY; CDR2 reads FYNNEI. CDR3 length equals 13 residues. V gave up 1 base and J gave up 9 bases; unmatched junction bases: 1. DNA of the CDR3: TGTGCCAGCAGTGAAGGGACAGGGGTTGAGCAGTTCTTC. Translation: CASSEGTGVEQFF.

In this sample, this clonotype turned up many times. The CDR3 DNA follows: TGCAGTGCTAGAGCCCGGGAGTACAATGAGCAGTTCTTC. It translates to CSARAREYNEQFF. The chain joins TRBV20-1 to TRBJ2-1; tentatively, D is TRBD2 (6 bases). Per the germline V gene, CDR1 is DFQATT and CDR2 is SNEGSKA (reference sequence). V lost 1 base and J 4 bases, leaving 8 bases between the germline ends. The CDR3 covers 13 residues.

This clonotype was seen a few times. V and J are TRBV5-1 and TRBJ1-4, with TRBD1 as a possible D gene (6 bases). The CDR3 spans 16 residues. Germline V gene sequence: CDR1 SGHRS, CDR2 YFSETQ. V shed 3 bases and J shed 7 bases, with 19 bases lying between them. The CDR3 coding sequence is TGCGCCAGCAGCTGGGATTCCGGGACATCCGGTGAAAAACTGTTTTTT. This sequence encodes CASSWDSGTSGEKLFF.

A few counts support this clonotype. This chain joins TRBV19 and TRBJ2-1, with 10 bases identical to TRBD2. The CDR3 covers 14 residues. Germline values: CDR1 LNHDA, CDR2 SQIVND (reference sequence). Losses at the gene ends were 4 bases for V and 9 bases for J; bases not matched to a gene: 6. The CDR3 region is CASSNGLAAFEQFF. The DNA of the CDR3 is TGTGCCAGTAGTAACGGACTAGCGGCTTTTGAGCAGTTCTTC. Using reference TRBV19 and TRBJ2-1 for the parts outside the CDR3, the full variable domain is DGGITQSPKYLFRKEGQNVTLSCEQNLNHDAMYWYRQDPGQGLRLIYYSQIVNDFQKGDIAEGYSVSREKKESFPLTVTSAQKNPTAFYLCASSNGLAAFEQFFGPGTRLTVL.

This clonotype occurred a few times. The chain has TRBV15 and TRBJ2-1; D is ambiguous. Between the trimmed V and J ends, which lost 3 bases and 7 bases, there was a span of 7 bases. The CDR3 is made up of 12 amino acids. CDR1 is LNHNV and CDR2 is YYDKDF in the germline V gene (reference sequence). The CDR3 sequence: CATSRVLNEQFF. CDR3 coding DNA: TGTGCCACCAGCAGGGTTCTGAATGAGCAGTTCTTC.

In this sample, this clonotype turned up many times. This chain connects TRBV20-1 to TRBJ2-5; D may be TRBD1 or TRBD2 (5 bases each). The germline V gene encodes CDR1 DFQATT and CDR2 SNEGSKA (reference sequence). The CDR3 contains 15 residues. Trimming took off 6 bases at V and 1 base at J, with 18 bases between the two ends. The CDR3 DNA is TGCAGTGCCGGACTGTGGGGGACGGCCCAAGAGACCCAGTACTTC. This codes for CSAGLWGTAQETQYF.

This clonotype was detected a few times. The gene calls are TRBV6-2 or TRBV6-3 and TRBJ2-5; D ambiguous. V was shortened by 0 bases and J by 0 bases, with 14 bases between the two germline ends. The CDR3 extends over 17 amino acids. Germline values: CDR1 MNHEY, CDR2 SVGEGT. The CDR3 DNA sequence: TGTGCCAGCAGTTACTCGTTCTTTTATGACTACCAAGAGACCCAGTACTTC. Translation gives CASSYSFFYDYQETQYF.

This clonotype was recorded at least ten times. The chain combines TRBV11-2 with TRBJ2-7; D is uncertain. Trimming took 4 bases from V and 4 from J, leaving 11 bases between them. The CDR3 length is 13 residues. CDR1 and CDR2 (germline): SGHAT, FQNNGV. CDR3 sequence: CASSSHMEYEQYF. The CDR3 coding sequence is TGTGCCAGCAGCTCCCATATGGAGTACGAGCAGTACTTC.

The genes are TRBV20-1 and TRBJ1-2; 10 bases map to TRBD1. The germline gives CDR1 DFQATT, CDR2 SNEGSKA (reference sequence). Trimming took 0 bases from V and 7 from J; bases not matched to a gene: 8. The CDR3 loop spans 15 amino acids. The CDR3 bases are TGCAGTGCTAGAGAGGGGGACAGGGGAAGTTCTGGCTACACCTTC. Translation: CSAREGDRGSSGYTF.